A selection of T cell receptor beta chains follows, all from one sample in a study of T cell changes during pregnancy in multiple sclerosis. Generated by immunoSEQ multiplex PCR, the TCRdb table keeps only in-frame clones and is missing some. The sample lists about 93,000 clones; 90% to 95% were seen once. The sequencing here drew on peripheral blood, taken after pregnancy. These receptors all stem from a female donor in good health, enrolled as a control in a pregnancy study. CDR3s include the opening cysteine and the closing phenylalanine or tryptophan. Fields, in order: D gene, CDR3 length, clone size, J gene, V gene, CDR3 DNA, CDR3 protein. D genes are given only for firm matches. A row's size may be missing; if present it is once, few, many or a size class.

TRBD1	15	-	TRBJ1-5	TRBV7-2	TGTGCCAGCAGTCCCTTCGGGACAGGTAATCAGCCCCAGCATTTT	CASSPFGTGNQPQHF
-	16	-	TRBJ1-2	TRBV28	TGTGCCAGCAGTCCGCATGATCTCCCCGCAGGTTCCTTGGTAACCTTC	CASSPHDLPAGSLVTF
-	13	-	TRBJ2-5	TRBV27	TGTGCCAGCAGTTTTTTACATCAAGAGACCCAGTACTTC	CASSFLHQETQYF
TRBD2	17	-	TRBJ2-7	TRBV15	TGTGCCACCAGCAGAGATAGGACTAGCGTCTTCCCCTACGAGCAGTACTTC	CATSRDRTSVFPYEQYF
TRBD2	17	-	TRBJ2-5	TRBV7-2	TGTGCCAGCAGCCTTGGAGGACGGGGGGGGCGTGGAGAGACCCAGTACTTC	CASSLGGRGGRGETQYF
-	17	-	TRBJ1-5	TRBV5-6	TGTGCCAGCAGCTTGGGGAGAAAGTCCCTTTCTTCCCAGCCCCAGCATTTT	CASSLGRKSLSSQPQHF
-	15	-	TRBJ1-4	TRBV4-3	TGCGCCAGCAGCCAAGTAAGGGGTATGAATGAAAAACTGTTTTTT	CASSQVRGMNEKLFF
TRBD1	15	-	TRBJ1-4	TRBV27	TGTGCCAGCAGTATCCGGGACAGGGCTAATGAAAAACTGTTTTTT	CASSIRDRANEKLFF
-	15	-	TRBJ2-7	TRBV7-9	TGTGCCAGCAGCTTAGTGGTGGCAGGGGCCAACGAGCAGTACTTC	CASSLVVAGANEQYF
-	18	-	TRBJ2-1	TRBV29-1	TGCAGCTCCCTACTATCCGACCCTGGACAAAAAAGCTACAATGAGCAGTTCTTC	CSSLLSDPGQKSYNEQFF
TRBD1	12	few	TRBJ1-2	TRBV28	TGTGCCAGCAAATACAGGGGTCTCGGCTACACCTTC	CASKYRGLGYTF
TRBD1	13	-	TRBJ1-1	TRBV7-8	TGTGCCAGCACCGGACAGGGGAATTCTGAAGCTTTCTTT	CASTGQGNSEAFF
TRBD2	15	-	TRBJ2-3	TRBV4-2	TGTGCCAGCAGCCAAAGACTAGCACCGGTAGATACGCAGTATTTT	CASSQRLAPVDTQYF
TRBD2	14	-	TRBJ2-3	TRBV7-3	TGTGCCAGCAGCCTTAGCGGGGATACAGATACGCAGTATTTT	CASSLSGDTDTQYF
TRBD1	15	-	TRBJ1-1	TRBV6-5	TGTGCCAGCAGTTACTCGAGGGGGCTTCACGCTGAAGCTTTCTTT	CASSYSRGLHAEAFF
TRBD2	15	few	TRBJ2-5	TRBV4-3	TGCGCCAGCAGCCAAGAGTTCGGGGGGGTAGAGACCCAGTACTTC	CASSQEFGGVETQYF
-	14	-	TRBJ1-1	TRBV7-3	TGTGCCAGCAGCTTAAACGTTAGGAACACTGAAGCTTTCTTT	CASSLNVRNTEAFF
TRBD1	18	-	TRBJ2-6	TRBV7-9	TGTGCCAGCAGCCTGGAGGACAGGAAGGTCTCTGGGGCCAACGTCCTGACTTTC	CASSLEDRKVSGANVLTF
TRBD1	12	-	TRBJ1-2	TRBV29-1	TGCAGCGCCCGGACAGGGGAGCATGGCTACACCTTC	CSARTGEHGYTF
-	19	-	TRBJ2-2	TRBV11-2	TGTGCCAGCAGCTTACGTTACCCCTCCGGGGGAGAAAGGACCGGGGAGCTGTTTTTT	CASSLRYPSGGERTGELFF
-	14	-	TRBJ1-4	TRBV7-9	TGTGCCAGCAGCTCCGGGATGGGGAAGGAAAAACTGTTTTTT	CASSSGMGKEKLFF
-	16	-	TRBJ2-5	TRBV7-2	TGTGCCAGCAGCTCGGGGAGGGGGGTGGTTTGGGAGACCCAGTACTTC	CASSSGRGVVWETQYF
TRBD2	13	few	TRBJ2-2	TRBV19	TGTGCCAGTAGTATGGGAGGGATCGGGGAGCTGTTTTTT	CASSMGGIGELFF
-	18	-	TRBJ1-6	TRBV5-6	TGTGCCAGCAGCTTTGGGAGGGCCCGGAGCTCCTATAATTCACCCCTCCACTTT	CASSFGRARSSYNSPLHF
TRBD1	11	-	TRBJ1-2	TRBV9	TGTGCCACCAAACAGGGGAATGGCTACACCTTC	CATKQGNGYTF
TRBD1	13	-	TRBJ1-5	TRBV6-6	TGTGCCAGCAACAGGGGCCGGGATCAGCCCCAGCATTTT	CASNRGRDQPQHF
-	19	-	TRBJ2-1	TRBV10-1	TGCGCCAGCAGTGAGTCGATTTCGTGTCGAGCAGGTTCCTACAATGAGCAGTTCTTC	CASSESISCRAGSYNEQFF
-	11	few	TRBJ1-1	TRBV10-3	TGTGCCATCAGCCAGAACACTGAAGCTTTCTTT	CAISQNTEAFF
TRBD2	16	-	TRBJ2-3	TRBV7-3	TGTGCCAGCAGCTTGGGGACTAGCCTTTACACAGATACGCAGTATTTT	CASSLGTSLYTDTQYF
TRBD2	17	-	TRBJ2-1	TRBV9	TGTGCCAGCAGCTCTACCCAAAGCGGGAGAACCTACAATGAGCAGTTCTTC	CASSSTQSGRTYNEQFF
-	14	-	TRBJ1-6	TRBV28	TGTGCCAGCAGTTTTAGCAGGGTCAATTCACCCCTCCACTTT	CASSFSRVNSPLHF
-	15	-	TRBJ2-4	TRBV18	TGTGCCAGCTCAGGGGAGGGGACAATGAAAAACATTCAGTACTTC	CASSGEGTMKNIQYF